These 12 T cell receptor beta chains share one sample of origin, sequenced in a study of spatial heterogeneity in lung cancer. This sample's time point: sample taken at primary tumor resection. Frozen PBMC, nontumor lung or tumor provided whole RNA, which was sequenced unsorted. TCRdb redid the calling of the 5' RACE reads with MiXCR, one entry per CDR3 protein. The table records about 26,000 distinct CDR3 sequences, around 13% of them present only once. The sequences come from PBMCs, collected at surgery. Every receptor here comes from a female donor with early-stage non-small cell lung cancer.

This CDR3 is CSARGPLGTEAFF. DNA of the CDR3: TGCAGTGCTAGAGGTCCGTTGGGCACTGAAGCTTTCTTT. The genes are TRBV20-1 and TRBJ1-1; D unclear. Germline V gene sequence: CDR1 DFQATT, CDR2 SNEGSKA (reference sequence). Trimming stripped 1 base from V and 4 bases from J, with 10 bases between. There are 13 residues in the CDR3.

This clonotype was recorded at least ten times. The chain joins TRBV29-1 to TRBJ2-3; TRBD1 matches 8 bases. Germline V gene data show CDR1 as SQVTM and CDR2 as ANQGSEA. This CDR3 has 14 amino acids. The V segment lost 6 bases and the J segment 5 bases; nucleotides outside the gene matches: 10. CDR3 loop: CSVTPGGGGDTQYF. CDR3 nucleotide sequence: TGCAGCGTAACCCCAGGGGGCGGAGGAGATACGCAGTATTTT.

J is TRBJ2-7 and V is TRBV12-3 or TRBV12-4; 9 bases are a match to TRBD1. The V gene end was trimmed by 5 bases and the J gene end by 2 bases; junction bases not matched to a gene: 7. The CDR3 sequence is 15 residues long. CDR3 protein: CASSHTGGLTYEQYF. For the CDR3, the DNA is TGTGCCAGCAGTCATACAGGGGGCCTAACCTACGAGCAGTACTTC.

This clonotype was recorded at least ten times. The gene calls are TRBV5-1 and TRBJ2-5; D gene unclear. The CDR3 contains 12 residues. From germline, CDR1 is SGHRS and CDR2 YFSETQ. Deletions cut 4 bases from V and 2 bases from J, with 6 bases between. This CDR3 reads CASSEPQETQYF. CDR3 coding DNA: TGCGCCAGCAGCGAACCGCAAGAGACCCAGTACTTC.

The sample holds many counts of this clonotype. J is TRBJ2-2 and V is TRBV7-9; 8 bases map to TRBD2. The V and J ends lost 5 bases and 3 bases, in that order; junction bases with no gene match: 5. The CDR3 loop spans 15 amino acids. Germline V gene sequence: CDR1 SEHNR, CDR2 FQNEAQ (reference sequence). CDR3 amino acids: CASSASGRDTGELFF. CDR3 in DNA: TGTGCCAGCAGCGCAAGCGGGAGAGACACCGGGGAGCTGTTTTTT.

This clonotype came up many times. The rearrangement joins TRBV7-2 to TRBJ2-2; D call uncertain. Germline CDR1 reads SGHTA; CDR2 reads FQGNSA. This CDR3 has 14 amino acids. V dropped 2 bases and J dropped 1 base, with 5 bases sitting between them. CDR3 DNA: TGTGCCAGCAGCTTAATACAGAACACCGGGGAGCTGTTTTTT. It encodes CASSLIQNTGELFF.

This chain connects TRBV29-1 to TRBJ2-3; D not resolved. V gave up 5 bases and J gave up 1 base, with 10 bases separating them. The CDR3 is made up of 13 amino acids. Germline CDR1 and CDR2: SQVTM and ANQGSEA. In DNA form, the CDR3 reads TGCAGCGTTACCACAGTGGGCACAGATACGCAGTATTTT. Amino acids: CSVTTVGTDTQYF.

On this clonotype itself: A much larger clone lies one base from this, so it may be a read error. The chain employs TRBV6-1 and TRBJ2-1, with a possible D match to TRBD1 (6 bases). The CDR3 length is 15 residues. Germline V gene data show CDR1 as MNHNS and CDR2 as SASEGT. DNA for the CDR3: TGTGCCAGCAGTGAATTACAGGGTCTCTACAATGTGCAGTTCTTC. It translates to CASSELQGLYNVQFF.

This clonotype was detected many times. The CDR3 DNA follows: TGCGCCAGCAGCCAAGATTCCGAAAACTATGGCTACACCTTC. Translating it yields CASSQDSENYGYTF. The V call is TRBV4-1, the J call TRBJ1-2; D not resolved. CDR1 and CDR2 from the germline V gene are MGHRA and YSYEKL. This CDR3 has 14 residues. V was pared by 0 bases and J by 2 bases, with 7 bases between.

Ten or more counts support this clonotype. This rearrangement joins TRBV24-1 to TRBJ2-1; TRBD2 aligns across 10 bases. There are 16 residues in the CDR3. V lost 1 base, J lost 6 bases, and 5 bases stayed unmatched. Germline CDR1 KGHDR, CDR2 SFDVKD. CDR3 sequence: CATSDFAAGGGNEQFF. The CDR3 DNA is TGTGCCACCAGTGATTTTGCAGCGGGAGGGGGCAATGAGCAGTTCTTC.

This clonotype was detected many times. The chain employs TRBV4-3 and TRBJ2-2; 11 positions match TRBD2. CDR1 is LGHNA, CDR2 YSLEER, per germline. The CDR3 contains 16 residues. J was trimmed by 4 bases and V by 4 bases; bases with no gene match: 5. CDR3 DNA: TGCGCCAGCAGCCCGCGACTAGCGGGACCCACCGGGGAGCTGTTTTTT. This translates into CASSPRLAGPTGELFF.

This clonotype was recorded a few times. This sequence joins TRBV29-1 and TRBJ2-1, with D unresolved. V lost 3 bases to trimming and J lost 7 bases, with 7 bases between them. Germline V gene lookup returns CDR1 SQVTM and CDR2 ANQGSEA. This CDR3 contains 11 residues. The CDR3 spells CSVDLWNEQFF. The CDR3 DNA is TGCAGCGTTGACTTATGGAATGAGCAGTTCTTC.